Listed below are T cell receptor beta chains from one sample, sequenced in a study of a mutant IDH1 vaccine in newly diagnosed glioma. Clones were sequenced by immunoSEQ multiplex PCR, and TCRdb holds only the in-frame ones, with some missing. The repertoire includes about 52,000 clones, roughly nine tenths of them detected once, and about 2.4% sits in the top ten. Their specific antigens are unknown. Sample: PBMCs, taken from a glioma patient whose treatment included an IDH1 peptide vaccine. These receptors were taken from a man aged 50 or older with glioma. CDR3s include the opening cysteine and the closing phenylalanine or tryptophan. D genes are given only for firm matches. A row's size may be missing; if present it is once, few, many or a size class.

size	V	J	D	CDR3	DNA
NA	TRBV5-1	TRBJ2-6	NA	CASSGGSSANVLTF	TGCGCCAGCAGCGGGGGGTCCTCGGCCAACGTCCTGACTTTC
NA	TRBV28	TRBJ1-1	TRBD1	CASSTGGARTEAFF	TGTGCCAGCAGTACAGGGGGCGCCCGCACTGAAGCTTTCTTT
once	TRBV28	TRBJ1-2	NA	CASSLGEGYYGYTF	TGTGCCAGCAGTCTCGGTGAGGGGTACTATGGCTACACCTTC
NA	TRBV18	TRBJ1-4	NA	CASSPDLADKQLFF	TGTGCCAGCTCACCTGACTTAGCGGACAAGCAACTGTTTTTT
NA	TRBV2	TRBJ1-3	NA	CASRHGGSGNTIYF	TGTGCCAGCAGGCACGGGGGCTCCGGAAACACCATATATTTT
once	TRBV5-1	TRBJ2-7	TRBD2	CASSSGLDSYEQYF	TGCGCCAGCAGCTCGGGACTAGATTCGTACGAGCAGTACTTC
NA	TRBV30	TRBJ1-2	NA	CAWSRGNYGYTF	TGTGCCTGGAGTAGGGGGAACTATGGCTACACCTTC
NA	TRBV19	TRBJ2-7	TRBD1	CASSIITPRRDRVSCYEQYF	TGTGCCAGTAGTATAATAACCCCTCGCCGGGACAGGGTATCCTGCTACGAGCAGTACTTC
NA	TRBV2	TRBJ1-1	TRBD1	CASTLTGGRTEAFF	TGTGCCAGCACTCTAACAGGGGGTCGGACTGAAGCTTTCTTT
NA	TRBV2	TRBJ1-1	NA	CASIGGNTEAFF	TGTGCCAGCATCGGCGGAAACACTGAAGCTTTCTTT
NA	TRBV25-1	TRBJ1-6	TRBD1	CASGPTGPNNSPLHF	TGTGCCAGCGGACCGACAGGGCCAAATAATTCACCCCTCCACTTT
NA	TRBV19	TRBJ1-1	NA	CASSITLYRELNTEAFF	TGTGCCAGTAGTATAACGCTCTACAGGGAATTGAACACTGAAGCTTTCTTT
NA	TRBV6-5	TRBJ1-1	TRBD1	CASSSGQGGGTEAFF	TGTGCCAGCAGTTCCGGACAGGGAGGTGGCACTGAAGCTTTCTTT
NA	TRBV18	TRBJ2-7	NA	CASSPDSVGYEQYF	TGTGCCAGCTCACCTGACAGCGTCGGTTACGAGCAGTACTTC
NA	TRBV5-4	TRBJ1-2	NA	CASSQEVIRPGGYGYTF	TGCGCCAGCAGCCAAGAGGTTATCAGACCCGGTGGCTATGGCTACACCTTC
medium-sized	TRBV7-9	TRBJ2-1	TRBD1	CASSLWDRVGEQFF	TGTGCCAGCAGCCTATGGGACAGGGTGGGTGAGCAGTTCTTC